This T cell receptor beta chain was sequenced during a study of identical twins. General study findings and limits: The more abundant beta clonotypes in cord blood had fewer insertions, and memory repertoires did not show this. Instead of following the same donors, the conclusions were based on cross-sectional statistical analysis.

TCRdb re-derived calls from the 5' RACE reads in MiXCR, one entry per CDR3 protein. This sample carries 540,000 or so distinct CDR3 sequences, 20% to 25% of them seen once, and the ten largest clones take around 0.48%. Comments on this clonotype: What it binds is not known.

V lost 7 bases, J lost 3 bases, and 14 bases lay in between. CDR3 length: 14 residues. The germline V gene encodes CDR1 MNHNS and CDR2 SASEGT. These data also formed part of another study, on yellow fever vaccine responses in identical twins.

The origin of this receptor is a woman aged 18-29 years in good health. The sample comprised CD4+ T cells sorted from blood. V is TRBV6-1 and J is TRBJ2-3; the D gene is possibly TRBD1 (5 bases). The CDR3 region has the DNA TGTGCCAGCACGGCAGGGTCAGCTACAGATACGCAGTATTTT. It is translated as CASTAGSATDTQYF.